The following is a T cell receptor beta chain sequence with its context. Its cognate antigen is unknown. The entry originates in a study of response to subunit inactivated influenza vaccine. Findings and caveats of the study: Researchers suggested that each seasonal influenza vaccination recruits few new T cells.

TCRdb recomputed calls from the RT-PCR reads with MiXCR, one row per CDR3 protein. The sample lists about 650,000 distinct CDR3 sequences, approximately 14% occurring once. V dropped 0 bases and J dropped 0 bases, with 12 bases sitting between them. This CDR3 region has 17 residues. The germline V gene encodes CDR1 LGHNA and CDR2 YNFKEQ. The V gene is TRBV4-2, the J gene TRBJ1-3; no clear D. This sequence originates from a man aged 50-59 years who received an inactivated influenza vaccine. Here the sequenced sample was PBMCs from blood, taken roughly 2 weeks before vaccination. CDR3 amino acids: CASSQDNRESSGNTIYF. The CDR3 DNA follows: TGTGCCAGCAGCCAAGATAATAGGGAGAGCTCTGGAAACACCATATATTTT.